This TCR beta chain emerged from a study of vaccination and CD4 T cells after COVID-19. Overall study: Blood was drawn a median around 74 days post second dose, range 14 to 241. Spike peptides, overlapping and drawn from SARS-CoV-2, HCoV-NL63, HCoV-OC43 and HCoV-229E, were used to stimulate cells. The authors gave control cultures a CEFX pool, an HIV-1 Nef pool, or no peptide.

Sequencing of cultured CD4+ T cell DNA used the Oncomine TCR Beta short-read assay. Genomic DNA was taken out of cultured CD4+ T cells by extraction. TCRdb independently ran MiXCR on the PCR reads; one entry per CDR3 protein. Here the sample spans around 6,800 distinct CDR3 sequences, 70% to 80% being singletons. With respect to this clonotype: Its antigen remains unidentified.

Documented treatment: 10-day PBMC culture with coronavirus spike peptide pools or control peptides (ViraFEST assay). Germline values: CDR1 MDHEN, CDR2 SYDVKM. The CDR3 has 12 amino acids. Trimming stripped 5 bases from V and 16 bases from J, with 18 bases between. Sequencing input: CD4+ T cells from blood, cultured in vitro. The source is a human donor who had recovered from COVID-19. This sequence joins TRBV28 and TRBJ1-3; D not resolved. This CDR3 is CASSTRQSPGYF. The CDR3 DNA reads TGTGCCAGCAGTACTCGACAATCCCCCGGCTATTTT.